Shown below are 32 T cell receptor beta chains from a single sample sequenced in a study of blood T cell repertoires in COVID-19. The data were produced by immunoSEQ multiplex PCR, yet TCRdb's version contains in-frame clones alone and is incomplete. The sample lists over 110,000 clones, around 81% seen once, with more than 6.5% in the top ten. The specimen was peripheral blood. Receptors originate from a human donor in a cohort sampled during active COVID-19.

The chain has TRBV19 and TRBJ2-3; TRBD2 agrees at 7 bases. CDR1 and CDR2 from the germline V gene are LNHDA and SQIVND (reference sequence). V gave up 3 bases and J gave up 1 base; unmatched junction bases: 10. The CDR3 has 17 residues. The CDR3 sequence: CASSISWRELGTDTQYF. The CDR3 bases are TGTGCCAGTAGTATTAGCTGGCGGGAGCTTGGCACAGATACGCAGTATTTT.

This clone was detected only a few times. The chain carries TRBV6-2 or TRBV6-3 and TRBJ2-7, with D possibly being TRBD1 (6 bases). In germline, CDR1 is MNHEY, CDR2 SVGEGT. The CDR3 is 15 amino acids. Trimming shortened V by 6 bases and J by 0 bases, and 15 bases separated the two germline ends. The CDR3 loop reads CASRPPWTASYEQYF. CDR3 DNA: TGTGCCAGCAGACCTCCTTGGACAGCCTCCTACGAGCAGTACTTC.

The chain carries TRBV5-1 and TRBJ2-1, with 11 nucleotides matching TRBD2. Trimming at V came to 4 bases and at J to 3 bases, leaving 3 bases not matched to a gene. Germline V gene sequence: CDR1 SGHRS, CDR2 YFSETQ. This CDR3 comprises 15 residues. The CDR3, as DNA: TGCGCCAGCAGCACTAGCGGGAGTGGCTACAATGAGCAGTTCTTC. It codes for CASSTSGSGYNEQFF.

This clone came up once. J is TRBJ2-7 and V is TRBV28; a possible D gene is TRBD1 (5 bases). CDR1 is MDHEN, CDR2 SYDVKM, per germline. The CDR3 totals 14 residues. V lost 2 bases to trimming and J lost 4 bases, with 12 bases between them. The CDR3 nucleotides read TGTGCCAGCAGTTTAAGTAGGGGCTGGTACGAGCAGTACTTC. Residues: CASSLSRGWYEQYF.

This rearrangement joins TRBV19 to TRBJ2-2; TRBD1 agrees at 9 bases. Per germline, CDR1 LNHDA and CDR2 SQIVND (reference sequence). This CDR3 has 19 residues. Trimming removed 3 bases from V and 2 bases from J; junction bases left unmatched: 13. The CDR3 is CASSIAPGQGPRNTGELFF. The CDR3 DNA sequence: TGTGCCAGTAGTATCGCCCCGGGACAGGGACCAAGAAACACCGGGGAGCTGTTTTTT.

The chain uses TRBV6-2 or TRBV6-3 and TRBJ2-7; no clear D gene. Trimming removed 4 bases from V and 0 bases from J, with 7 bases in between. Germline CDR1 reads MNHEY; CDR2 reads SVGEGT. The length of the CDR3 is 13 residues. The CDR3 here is CASSSRFSYEQYF. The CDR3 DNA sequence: TGTGCCAGCAGTTCCAGATTCTCCTACGAGCAGTACTTC.

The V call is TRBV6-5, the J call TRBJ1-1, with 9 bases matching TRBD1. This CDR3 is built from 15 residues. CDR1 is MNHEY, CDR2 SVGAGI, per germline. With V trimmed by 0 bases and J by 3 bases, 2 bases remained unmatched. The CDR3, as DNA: TGTGCCAGCAGTTACTCGAACAGGGGGCACACTGAAGCTTTCTTT. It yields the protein CASSYSNRGHTEAFF.

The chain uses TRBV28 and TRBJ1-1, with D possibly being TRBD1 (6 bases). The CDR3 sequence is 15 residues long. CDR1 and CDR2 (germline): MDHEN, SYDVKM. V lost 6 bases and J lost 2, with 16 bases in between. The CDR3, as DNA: TGTGCCAGCAGATTAACGGACAGAAGTAACACTGAAGCTTTCTTT. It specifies CASRLTDRSNTEAFF.

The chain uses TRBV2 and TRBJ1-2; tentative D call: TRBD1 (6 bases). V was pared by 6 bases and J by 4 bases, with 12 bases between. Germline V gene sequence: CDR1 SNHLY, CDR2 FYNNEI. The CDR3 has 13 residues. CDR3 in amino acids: CASSRGESYGYTF. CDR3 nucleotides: TGTGCCAGCAGCAGGGGCGAGAGCTATGGCTACACCTTC. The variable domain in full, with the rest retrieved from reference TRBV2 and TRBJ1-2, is EPEVTQTPSHQVTQMGQEVILRCVPISNHLYFYWYRQILGQKVEFLVSFYNNEISEKSEIFDDQFSVERPDGSNFTLKIRSTKLEDSAMYFCASSRGESYGYTFGSGTRLTVV.

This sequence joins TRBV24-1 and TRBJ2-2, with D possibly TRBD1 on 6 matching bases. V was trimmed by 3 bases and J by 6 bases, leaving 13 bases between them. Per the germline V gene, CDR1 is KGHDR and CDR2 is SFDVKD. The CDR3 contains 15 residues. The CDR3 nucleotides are TGTGCCACCAGTGATACAGGGTTGGGAGCCGGGGAGCTGTTTTTT. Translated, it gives CATSDTGLGAGELFF.

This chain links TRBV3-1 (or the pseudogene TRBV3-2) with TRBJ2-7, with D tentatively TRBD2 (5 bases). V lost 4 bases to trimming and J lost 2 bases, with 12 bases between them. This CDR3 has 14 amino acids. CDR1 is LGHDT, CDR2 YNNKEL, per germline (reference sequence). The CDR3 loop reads CASSLLGSAYEQYF. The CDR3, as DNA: TGTGCCAGCAGCCTCCTGGGTAGCGCCTACGAGCAGTACTTC.

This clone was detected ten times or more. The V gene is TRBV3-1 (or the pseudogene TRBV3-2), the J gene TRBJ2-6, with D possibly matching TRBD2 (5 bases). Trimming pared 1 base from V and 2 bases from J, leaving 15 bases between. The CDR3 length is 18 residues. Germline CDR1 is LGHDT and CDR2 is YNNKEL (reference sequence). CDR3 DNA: TGTGCCAGCAGCCAAGTAACGCGGGTTTTCACTGGGGCCAACGTCCTGACTTTC. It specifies CASSQVTRVFTGANVLTF.

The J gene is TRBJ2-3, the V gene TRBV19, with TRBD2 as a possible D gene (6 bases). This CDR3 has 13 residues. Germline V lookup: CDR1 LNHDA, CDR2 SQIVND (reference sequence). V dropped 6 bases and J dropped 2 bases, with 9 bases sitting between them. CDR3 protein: CASREGTTDTQYF. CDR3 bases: TGTGCCAGTAGGGAGGGGACCACAGATACGCAGTATTTT.

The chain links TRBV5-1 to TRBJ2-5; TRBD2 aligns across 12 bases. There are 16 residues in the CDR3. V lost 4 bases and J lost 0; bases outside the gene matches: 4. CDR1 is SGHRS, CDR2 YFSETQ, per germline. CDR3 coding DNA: TGCGCCAGCAGCCCCGGGACTAGCGGGTACCAAGAGACCCAGTACTTC. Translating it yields CASSPGTSGYQETQYF. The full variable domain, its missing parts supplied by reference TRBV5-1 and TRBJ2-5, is KAGVTQTPRYLIKTRGQQVTLSCSPISGHRSVSWYQQTPGQGLQFLFEYFSETQRNKGNFPGRFSGRQFSNSRSEMNVSTLELGDSALYLCASSPGTSGYQETQYFGPGTRLLVL.

CDR3 loop: CASNDPGQGNQPQHF. The CDR3 nucleotides read TGTGCCAGTAACGACCCGGGACAGGGGAATCAGCCCCAGCATTTT. The chain links TRBV28 to TRBJ1-5; 10 nucleotides line up with TRBD1. The CDR3 totals 15 residues. V trimming: 9 bases; J trimming: 4 bases; junction bases outside the gene matches: 9. CDR1 is MDHEN and CDR2 is SYDVKM in the germline V gene.

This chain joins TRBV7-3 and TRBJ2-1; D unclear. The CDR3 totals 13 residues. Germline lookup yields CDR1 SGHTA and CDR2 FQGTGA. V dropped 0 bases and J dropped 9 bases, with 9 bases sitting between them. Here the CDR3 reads CASSLTQITEQFF. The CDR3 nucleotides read TGTGCCAGCAGCTTAACACAGATTACTGAGCAGTTCTTC.

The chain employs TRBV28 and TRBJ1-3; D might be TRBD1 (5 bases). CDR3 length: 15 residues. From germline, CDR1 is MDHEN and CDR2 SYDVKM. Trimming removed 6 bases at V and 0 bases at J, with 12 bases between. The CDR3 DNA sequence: TGTGCCAGCAGCCCCTCAGGGTCCTCTGGAAACACCATATATTTT. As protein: CASSPSGSSGNTIYF.

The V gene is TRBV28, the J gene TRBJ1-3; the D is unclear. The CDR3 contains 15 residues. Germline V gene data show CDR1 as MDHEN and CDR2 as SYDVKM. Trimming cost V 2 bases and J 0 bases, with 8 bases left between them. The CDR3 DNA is TGTGCCAGCAGTTTAATGACTTACTCTGGAAACACCATATATTTT. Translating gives CASSLMTYSGNTIYF.

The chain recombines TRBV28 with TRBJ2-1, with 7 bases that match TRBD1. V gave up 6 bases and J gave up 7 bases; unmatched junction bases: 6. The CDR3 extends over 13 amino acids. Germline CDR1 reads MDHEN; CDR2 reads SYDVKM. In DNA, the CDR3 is TGTGCCAGCAGAGACAGGGCCGGGAATGAGCAGTTCTTC. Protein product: CASRDRAGNEQFF.

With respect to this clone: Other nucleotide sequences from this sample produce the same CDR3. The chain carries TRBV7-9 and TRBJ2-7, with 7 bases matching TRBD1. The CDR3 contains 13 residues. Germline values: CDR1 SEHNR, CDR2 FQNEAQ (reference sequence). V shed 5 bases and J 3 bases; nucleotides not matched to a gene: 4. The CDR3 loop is CASSPGTVYEQYF. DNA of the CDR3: TGTGCCAGCAGCCCGGGGACAGTCTACGAGCAGTACTTC.

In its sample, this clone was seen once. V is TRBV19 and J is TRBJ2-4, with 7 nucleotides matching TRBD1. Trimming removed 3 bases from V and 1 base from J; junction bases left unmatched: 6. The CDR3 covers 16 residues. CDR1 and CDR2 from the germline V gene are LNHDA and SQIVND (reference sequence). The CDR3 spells CASSIQGVGAKNIQYF. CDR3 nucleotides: TGTGCCAGTAGTATCCAGGGGGTTGGGGCCAAAAACATTCAGTACTTC.

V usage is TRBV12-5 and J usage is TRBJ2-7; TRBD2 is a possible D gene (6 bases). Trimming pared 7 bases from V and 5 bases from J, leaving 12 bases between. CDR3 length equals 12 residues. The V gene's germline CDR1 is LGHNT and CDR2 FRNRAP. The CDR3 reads CASASGDHEQYF. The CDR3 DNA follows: TGTGCTAGTGCCTCGGGGGACCACGAGCAGTACTTC.

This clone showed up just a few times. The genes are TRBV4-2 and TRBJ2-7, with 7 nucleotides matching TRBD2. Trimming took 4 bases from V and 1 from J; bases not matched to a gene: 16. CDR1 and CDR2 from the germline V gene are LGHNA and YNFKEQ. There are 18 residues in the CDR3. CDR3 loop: CASSLTRRGSSGSYEQYF. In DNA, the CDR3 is TGTGCCAGCAGCCTAACCAGACGCGGGTCTAGCGGATCCTACGAGCAGTACTTC.

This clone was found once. This CDR3 reads CASSFWAGQGSGANVLTF. The CDR3 bases are TGTGCCAGCAGCTTTTGGGCCGGACAGGGTTCTGGGGCCAACGTCCTGACTTTC. The rearrangement joins TRBV7-9 to TRBJ2-6, with 8 positions matching TRBD1. CDR3 length equals 18 residues. Per germline, CDR1 SEHNR and CDR2 FQNEAQ (reference sequence). Germline trimming cut 3 bases from V and 1 base from J; bases unmatched to any gene: 8.

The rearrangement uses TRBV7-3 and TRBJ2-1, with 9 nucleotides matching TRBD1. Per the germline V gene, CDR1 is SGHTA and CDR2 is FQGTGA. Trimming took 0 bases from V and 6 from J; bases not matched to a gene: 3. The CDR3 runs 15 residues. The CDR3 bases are TGTGCCAGCAGCTTAACCGGGACAGGGTCCAATGAGCAGTTCTTC. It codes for CASSLTGTGSNEQFF. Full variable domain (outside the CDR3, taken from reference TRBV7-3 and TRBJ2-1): GAGVSQTPSNKVTEKGKYVELRCDPISGHTALYWYRQSLGQGPEFLIYFQGTGAADDSGLPNDRFFAVRPEGSVSTLKIQRTERGDSAVYLCASSLTGTGSNEQFFGPGTRLTVL.

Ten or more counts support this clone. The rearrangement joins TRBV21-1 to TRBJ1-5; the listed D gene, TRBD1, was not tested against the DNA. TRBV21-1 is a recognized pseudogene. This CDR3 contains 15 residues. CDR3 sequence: CASTGTGERNQPQHF. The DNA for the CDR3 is TGTGCCAGCACCGGGACAGGGGAACGCAATCAGCCCCAGCATTTT.

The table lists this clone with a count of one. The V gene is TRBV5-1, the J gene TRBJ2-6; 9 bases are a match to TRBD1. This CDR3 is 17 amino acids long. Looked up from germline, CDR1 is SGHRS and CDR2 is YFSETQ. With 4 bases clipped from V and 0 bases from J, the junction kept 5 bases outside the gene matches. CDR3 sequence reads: CASSGGQGHSGANVLTF. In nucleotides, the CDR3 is TGCGCCAGCAGCGGGGGACAGGGTCACTCTGGGGCCAACGTCCTGACTTTC.

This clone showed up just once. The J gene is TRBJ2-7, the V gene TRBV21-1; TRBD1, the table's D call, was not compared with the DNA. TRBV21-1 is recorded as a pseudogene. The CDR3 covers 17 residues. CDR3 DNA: TGTGCCAGCAGCAAAATTGTCACTGGGACAGGCGCCTACGAGCAGTACTTC. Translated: CASSKIVTGTGAYEQYF.

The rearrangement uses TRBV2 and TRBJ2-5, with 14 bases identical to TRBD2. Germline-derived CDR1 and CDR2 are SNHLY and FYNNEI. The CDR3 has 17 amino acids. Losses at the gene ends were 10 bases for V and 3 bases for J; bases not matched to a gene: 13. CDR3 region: CAMDGLAGGSREETQYF. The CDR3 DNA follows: TGTGCCATGGATGGACTAGCGGGAGGCTCTCGGGAAGAGACCCAGTACTTC.

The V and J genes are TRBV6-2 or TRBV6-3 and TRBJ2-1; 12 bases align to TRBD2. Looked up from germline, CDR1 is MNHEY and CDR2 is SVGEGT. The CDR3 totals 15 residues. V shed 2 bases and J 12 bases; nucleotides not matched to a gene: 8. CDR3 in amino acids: CASSYALAGGGRQFF. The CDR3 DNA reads TGTGCCAGCAGTTACGCCCTAGCGGGAGGGGGTCGGCAGTTCTTC.

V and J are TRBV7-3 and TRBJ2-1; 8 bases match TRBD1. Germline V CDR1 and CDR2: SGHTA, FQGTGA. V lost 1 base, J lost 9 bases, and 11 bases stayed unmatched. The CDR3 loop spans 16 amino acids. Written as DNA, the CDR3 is TGTGCCAGCAGCTTAAGGGGTCAGGGGGCTATGGGTGAGCAGTTCTTC. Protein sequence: CASSLRGQGAMGEQFF.

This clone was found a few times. The DNA of the CDR3 is TGTGCCAGCAGTTACAGCCATTCTGACTCTGGAAACACCATATATTTT. Its translation: CASSYSHSDSGNTIYF. This rearrangement joins TRBV6-2 or TRBV6-3 to TRBJ1-3; no clear D. This CDR3 is 16 amino acids long. V dropped 2 bases and J dropped 0 bases, with 11 bases sitting between them. Looked up from germline, CDR1 is MNHEY and CDR2 is SVGEGT.